A selection of T cell receptor beta chains follows, all from one sample in a study of naive and memory T cell subsets. From the UMI-ligation and nested PCR reads, TCRdb called clonotypes with MiXCR, one entry per CDR3 protein. Here the sample spans 35,000 to 40,000 distinct CDR3 sequences, more than 9.5% being singletons. The sequenced sample was skin, obtained from a tuberculin skin test site. Receptor source: an adult in good health. Each CDR3 is given with its conserved first and last residue. Each record gives: D gene, V gene, J gene, clone size, CDR3 DNA, CDR3 protein. A D gene is named only where the DNA matches it firmly. Expanded clones are given a class, and other clones once, few, many or no size at all.

.,TRBV5-1,TRBJ2-5,few,TGCGCCAGCACCCCGGGGAACGGACAAGAGACCCAGTACTTC,CASTPGNGQETQYF
TRBD1,TRBV6-1,TRBJ2-5,few,TGTGCCAGCAGTGAAGCTGGGACAGACTACCTGGCCCAGTACTTC,CASSEAGTDYLAQYF
TRBD2,TRBV29-1,TRBJ2-7,.,TGCAGCGTTGGAGGACTAGCGGGACACTACGAGCAGTACTTC,CSVGGLAGHYEQYF
.,TRBV7-3,TRBJ1-6,.,TGTGCCAGCAGCTTAGCGCCGATACACAGTAATTCACCCCTCCACTTT,CASSLAPIHSNSPLHF
.,TRBV5-1,TRBJ2-3,.,TGCGCCAGCAGCTTTCAGCAGGGTTCTTCTTCAGCCACACGACCCATCACAGATACGCAGTATTTT,CASSFQQGSSSATRPITDTQYF
TRBD2,TRBV11-2,TRBJ2-4,.,TGTGCCAGCAGCCCGGCGAGCGGGGGCAAAAACATTCAGTACTTC,CASSPASGGKNIQYF
.,TRBV7-2,TRBJ1-1,.,TGTGCCAGCAGCTTATCAGGGGCGGTCACTGAAGCTTTCTTT,CASSLSGAVTEAFF
.,TRBV24-1,TRBJ1-5,many,TGTGCCACCAGTGACTCTGCCTTACCGATGGGGATCAGCCCCCAGCATTTT,CATSDSALPMGISPQHF
.,TRBV2,TRBJ2-5,few,TGTGCCAGCAGTGAGGTCCCTCCAGGCGGAGAGACCCAGTACTTC,CASSEVPPGGETQYF
TRBD1,TRBV20-1,TRBJ2-7,many,TGCAGTGCCGCGACAGGGTTAGGCTCCTACGAGCAGTACTTC,CSAATGLGSYEQYF
.,TRBV20-1,TRBJ2-1,many,TGCAGTGCTAGGCTAGGCCCCAGCTCCTACAATGAGCAGTTCTTC,CSARLGPSSYNEQFF
TRBD2,TRBV4-2,TRBJ2-7,many,TGTGCCAGCAGCCAAGCCAGGCCGGGACTAGGGGTCGAGCAGTACTTC,CASSQARPGLGVEQYF
TRBD1,TRBV20-1,TRBJ2-7,.,TGCAGTGCTAGCCCCGGGACAGGAAGGAGCGAGCAGTACTTC,CSASPGTGRSEQYF
.,TRBV5-8,TRBJ2-3,.,TGTGCCAGCAGCCCCGGGACTCGTACAGATACGCAGTATTTT,CASSPGTRTDTQYF
TRBD2,TRBV29-1,TRBJ2-5,.,TGCAGCGTCGCGGTGGGACTAGGGGGGGTAAAGACCCAGTACTTC,CSVAVGLGGVKTQYF
TRBD2,TRBV5-1,TRBJ2-5,.,TGCGCCAGCCTAAGAGTCGGAGCGGGAGGAGCAGAGACCCAGTACTTC,CASLRVGAGGAETQYF
.,TRBV11-2,TRBJ2-5,.,TGTGCCAGCCGGCCGGCGGGACCCCAAGAGACCCAGTACTTC,CASRPAGPQETQYF
TRBD1,TRBV20-1,TRBJ1-1,few,TGCAGTGCTACCGGGACAGGGGTGGGCACTGAAGCTTTCTTT,CSATGTGVGTEAFF
.,TRBV7-2,TRBJ1-5,.,TGTGCCAGCAGCTCCAACTCATGGCCCCAGCATTTT,CASSSNSWPQHF
.,TRBV29-1,TRBJ1-1,many,TGCAGCTCTTGGGTCCAGGGGCGGAGAACTGAAGCTTTCTTT,CSSWVQGRRTEAFF
TRBD1,TRBV7-7,TRBJ2-3,many,TGTGCTAGCAGCTTGACAGGGACAGATACGCAGTATTTT,CASSLTGTDTQYF
.,TRBV6-1,TRBJ2-6,many,TGTGCCAGCAGTGAAGCAGTTTCTGGGGCCAACGTCCTGACTTTC,CASSEAVSGANVLTF
.,TRBV20-1,TRBJ1-1,many,TGCAGTGCTAGAGATGGCCAGCGGAACACTGAAGCTTTCTTT,CSARDGQRNTEAFF
.,TRBV21-1,TRBJ2-3,many,TGTGCCAGCAGCAAACCCTTAGCGGGGGGGATCACAGATACGCAGTATTTT,CASSKPLAGGITDTQYF
.,TRBV7-3,TRBJ2-1,.,TGTGCCAGCAGCTTAGGGAAACTCCGGGACACCTACAATGAGCAGTTCTTC,CASSLGKLRDTYNEQFF
.,TRBV28,TRBJ2-7,.,TGTGCCAGCAGCCCACATCGGACAGCCCCCTACGAGCAGTACTTC,CASSPHRTAPYEQYF